This T cell receptor (beta chain) was recorded in a study of blood T cells in healthy people across ages. Study outcomes and limitations: PBMCs that were unsorted prevented a conclusive naive versus antigen-experienced comparison.

The donors, healthy Caucasians from Russia, were aged about 6 to 100. Isolated PBMCs totaled at least 7 million in each sample. J was trimmed by 1 base and V by 5 bases; bases with no gene match: 6. Per germline, CDR1 KGHSH and CDR2 LQKENI. The CDR3 is 16 residues long. As for this clonotype: Its antigen is unidentified.

Alongside a J-beta primer mix, a sample-barcoded 5' primer served in a second PCR lasting roughly 7 to 11 cycles. Each of the cDNA molecules was tagged by a template-switch adaptor with 12 random nucleotides. MiXCR, run by TCRdb on the 5' RACE reads, gives a single entry per CDR3 protein. The sample contains over a million distinct CDR3 sequences, under 55% of which appear only once. The TCR comes from a young woman in good health. The chain recombines TRBV18 with TRBJ2-1, with 9 nucleotides matching TRBD1. Input material: blood. The CDR3 loop is CASSKRTGDSYNEQFF. DNA of the CDR3: TGTGCCAGCTCAAAGAGGACAGGGGATTCCTACAATGAGCAGTTCTTC.